The sequence of this TCR beta chain was determined in a study of T-cell reconstitution after alpha-beta-depleted transplantation in children. This CDR3 comprises 13 residues. Germline V lookup: CDR1 SQVTM, CDR2 ANQGSEA. Trimming shortened V by 4 bases and J by 3 bases, and 13 bases separated the two germline ends. Preparation of the TCRbeta library was carried out with unique molecular identifiers. TCRdb independently ran MiXCR on the PCR reads; one entry per CDR3 protein. The table includes hundreds of thousands of distinct CDR3 sequences, more than 10% detected once. This clonotype showed up many times.

The receptor was isolated from a human donor who donated a stem cell graft to a child with acute lymphoblastic leukemia. This material consisted of PBMCs from the stem cell graft donor, taken from the stem cell graft. The rearrangement uses TRBV29-1 and TRBJ2-7; no definite D call. CDR3 DNA sequence: TGCAGCGTTGTGTCCGCCAGAAGCTACGAGCAGTACTTC. This sequence encodes CSVVSARSYEQYF.